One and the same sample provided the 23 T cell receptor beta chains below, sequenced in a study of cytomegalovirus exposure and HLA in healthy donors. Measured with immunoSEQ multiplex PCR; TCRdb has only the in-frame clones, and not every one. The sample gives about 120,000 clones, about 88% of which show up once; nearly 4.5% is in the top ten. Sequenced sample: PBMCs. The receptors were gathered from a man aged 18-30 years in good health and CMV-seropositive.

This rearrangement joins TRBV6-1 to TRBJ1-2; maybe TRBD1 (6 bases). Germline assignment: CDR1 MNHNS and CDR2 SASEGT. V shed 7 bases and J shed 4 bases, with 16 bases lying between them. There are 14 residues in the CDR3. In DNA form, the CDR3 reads TGTGCCAGCATACCATTGGCGACAGGCTATGGCTACACCTTC. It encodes CASIPLATGYGYTF.

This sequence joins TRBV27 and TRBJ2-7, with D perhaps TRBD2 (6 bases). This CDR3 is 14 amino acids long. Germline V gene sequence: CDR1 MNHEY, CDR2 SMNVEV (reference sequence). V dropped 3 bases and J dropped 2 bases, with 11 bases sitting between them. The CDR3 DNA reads TGTGCCAGCAGTTTGTGGACGGGAGCCTACGAGCAGTACTTC. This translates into CASSLWTGAYEQYF.

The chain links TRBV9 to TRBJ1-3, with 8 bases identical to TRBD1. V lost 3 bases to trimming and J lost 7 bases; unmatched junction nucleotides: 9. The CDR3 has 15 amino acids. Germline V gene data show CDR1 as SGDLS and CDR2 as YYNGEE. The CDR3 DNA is TGTGCCAGCAGCGGACGACAGGGGAGTTGGAACACCATATATTTT. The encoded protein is CASSGRQGSWNTIYF.

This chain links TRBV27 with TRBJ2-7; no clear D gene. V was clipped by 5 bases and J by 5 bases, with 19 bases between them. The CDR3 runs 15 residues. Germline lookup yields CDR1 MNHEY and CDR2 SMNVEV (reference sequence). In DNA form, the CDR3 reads TGTGCCAGCAGTCCCAATGGGCGAAACCCCCACGAGCAGTACTTC. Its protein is CASSPNGRNPHEQYF.

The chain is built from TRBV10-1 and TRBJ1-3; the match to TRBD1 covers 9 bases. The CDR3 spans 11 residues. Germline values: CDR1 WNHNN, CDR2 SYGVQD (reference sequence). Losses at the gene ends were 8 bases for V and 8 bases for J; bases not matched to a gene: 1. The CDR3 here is CASRTGDTIYF. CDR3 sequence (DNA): TGCGCCAGCCGGACAGGGGACACCATATATTTT.

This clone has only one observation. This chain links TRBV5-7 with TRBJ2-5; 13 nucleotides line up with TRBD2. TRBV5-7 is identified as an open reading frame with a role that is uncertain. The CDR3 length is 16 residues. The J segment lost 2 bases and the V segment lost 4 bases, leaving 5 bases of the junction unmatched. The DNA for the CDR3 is TGTGCCAGCAGCCGTAGGACTAGCGGGGGACAAGAGACCCAGTACTTC. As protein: CASSRRTSGGQETQYF.

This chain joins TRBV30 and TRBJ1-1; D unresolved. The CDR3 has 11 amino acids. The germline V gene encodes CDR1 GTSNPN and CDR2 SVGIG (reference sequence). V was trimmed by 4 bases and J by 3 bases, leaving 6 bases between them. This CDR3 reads CAWIGDTEAFF. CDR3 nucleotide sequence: TGTGCCTGGATCGGAGACACTGAAGCTTTCTTT. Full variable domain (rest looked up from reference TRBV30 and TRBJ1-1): SQTIHQWPATLVQPVGSPLSLECTVEGTSNPNLYWYRQAAGRGLQLLFYSVGIGQISSEVPQNLSASRPQDRQFILSSKKLLLSDSGFYLCAWIGDTEAFFGQGTRLTVV.

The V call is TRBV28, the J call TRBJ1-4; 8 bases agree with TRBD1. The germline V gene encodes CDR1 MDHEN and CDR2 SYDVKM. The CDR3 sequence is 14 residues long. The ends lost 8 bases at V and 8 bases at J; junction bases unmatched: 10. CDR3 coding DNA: TGTGCCAGCGGGCGGACAGGGAGGTCGGAAAAACTGTTTTTT. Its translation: CASGRTGRSEKLFF. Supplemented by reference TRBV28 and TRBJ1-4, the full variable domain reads DVKVTQSSRYLVKRTGEKVFLECVQDMDHENMFWYRQDPGLGLRLIYFSYDVKMKEKGDIPEGYSVSREKKERFSLILESASTNQTSMYLCASGRTGRSEKLFFGSGTQLSVL.

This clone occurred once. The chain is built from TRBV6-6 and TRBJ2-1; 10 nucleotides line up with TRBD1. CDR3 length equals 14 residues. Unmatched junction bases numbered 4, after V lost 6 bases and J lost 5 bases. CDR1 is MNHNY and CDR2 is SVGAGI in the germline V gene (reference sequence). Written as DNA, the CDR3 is TGTGCCAGCAGCGGGACAGGGGCCAACAATGAGCAGTTCTTC. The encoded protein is CASSGTGANNEQFF.

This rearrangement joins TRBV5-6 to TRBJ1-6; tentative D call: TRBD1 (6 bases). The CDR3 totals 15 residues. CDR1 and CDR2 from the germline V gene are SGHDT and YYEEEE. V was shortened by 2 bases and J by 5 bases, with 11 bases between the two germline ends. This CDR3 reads CASSFGQTDNSPLHF. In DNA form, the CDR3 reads TGTGCCAGCAGCTTTGGACAGACAGATAATTCACCCCTCCACTTT.

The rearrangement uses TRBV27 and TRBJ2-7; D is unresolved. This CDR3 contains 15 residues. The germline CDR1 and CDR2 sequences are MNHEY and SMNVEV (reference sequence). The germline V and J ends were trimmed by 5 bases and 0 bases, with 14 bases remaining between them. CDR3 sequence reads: CASSPDTAHSYEQYF. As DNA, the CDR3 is TGTGCCAGCAGTCCAGACACAGCACACTCCTACGAGCAGTACTTC.

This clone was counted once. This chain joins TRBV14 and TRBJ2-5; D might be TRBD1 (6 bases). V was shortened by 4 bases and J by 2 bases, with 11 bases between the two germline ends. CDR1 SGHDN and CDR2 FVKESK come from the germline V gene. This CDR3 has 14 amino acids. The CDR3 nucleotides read TGTGCCAGCAGCCCGGACAGTAATCAAGAGACCCAGTACTTC. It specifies CASSPDSNQETQYF.

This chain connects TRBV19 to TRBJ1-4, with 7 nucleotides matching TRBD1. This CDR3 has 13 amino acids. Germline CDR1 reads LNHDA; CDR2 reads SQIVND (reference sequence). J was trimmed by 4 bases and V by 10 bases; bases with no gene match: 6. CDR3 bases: TGTGCCATAATGACAGGGAGTAATGAAAAACTGTTTTTT. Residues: CAIMTGSNEKLFF.

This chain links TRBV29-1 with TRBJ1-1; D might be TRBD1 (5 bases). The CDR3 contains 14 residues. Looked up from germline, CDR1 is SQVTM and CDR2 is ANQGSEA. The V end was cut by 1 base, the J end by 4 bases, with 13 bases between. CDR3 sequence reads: CSVEGGLWGTEAFF. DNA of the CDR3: TGCAGCGTTGAAGGGGGACTTTGGGGCACTGAAGCTTTCTTT.

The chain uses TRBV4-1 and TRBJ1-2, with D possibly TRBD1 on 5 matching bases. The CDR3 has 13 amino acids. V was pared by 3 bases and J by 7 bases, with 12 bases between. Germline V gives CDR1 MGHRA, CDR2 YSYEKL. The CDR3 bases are TGCGCCAGCAGCCAGACAGAACGGCCTGGCTACACCTTC. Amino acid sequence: CASSQTERPGYTF.

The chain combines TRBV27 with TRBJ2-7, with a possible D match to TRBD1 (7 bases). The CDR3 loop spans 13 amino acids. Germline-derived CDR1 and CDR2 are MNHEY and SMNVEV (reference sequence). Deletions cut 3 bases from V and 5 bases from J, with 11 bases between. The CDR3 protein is CASSFGGGDEQYF. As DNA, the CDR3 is TGTGCCAGCAGTTTCGGAGGGGGCGACGAGCAGTACTTC.

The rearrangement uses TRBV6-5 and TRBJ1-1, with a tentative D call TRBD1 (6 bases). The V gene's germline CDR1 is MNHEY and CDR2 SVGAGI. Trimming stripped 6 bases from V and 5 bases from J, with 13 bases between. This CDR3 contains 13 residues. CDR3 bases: TGTGCCAGCAGCAGGGGCGAAGGTACTGAAGCTTTCTTT. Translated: CASSRGEGTEAFF.

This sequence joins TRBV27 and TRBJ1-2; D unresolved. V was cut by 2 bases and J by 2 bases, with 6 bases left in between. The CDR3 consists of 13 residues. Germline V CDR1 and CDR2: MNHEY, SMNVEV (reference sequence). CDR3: CASSLRRNYGYTF. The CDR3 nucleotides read TGTGCCAGCAGTTTAAGGCGGAACTATGGCTACACCTTC.

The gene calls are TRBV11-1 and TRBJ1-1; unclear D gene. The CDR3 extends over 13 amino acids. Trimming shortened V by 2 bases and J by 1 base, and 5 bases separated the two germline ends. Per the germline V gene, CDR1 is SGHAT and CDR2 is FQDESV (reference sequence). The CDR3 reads CASSLRQNTEAFF. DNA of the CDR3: TGTGCCAGCAGCTTAAGACAGAACACTGAAGCTTTCTTT.

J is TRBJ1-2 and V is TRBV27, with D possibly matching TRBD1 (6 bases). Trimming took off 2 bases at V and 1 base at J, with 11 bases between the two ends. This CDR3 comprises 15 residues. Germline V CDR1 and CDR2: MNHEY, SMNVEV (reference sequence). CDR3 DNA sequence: TGTGCCAGCAGTTTACGAGGGGGTAGTAACTATGGCTACACCTTC. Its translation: CASSLRGGSNYGYTF.

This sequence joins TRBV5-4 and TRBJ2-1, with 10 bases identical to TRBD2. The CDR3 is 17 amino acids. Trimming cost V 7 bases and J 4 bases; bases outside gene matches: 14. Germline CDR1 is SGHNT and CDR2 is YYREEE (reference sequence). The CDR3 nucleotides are TGTGCCAGCTCCCCCGGGCGGGGTAGCGGGGGGTACAATGAGCAGTTCTTC. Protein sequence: CASSPGRGSGGYNEQFF.

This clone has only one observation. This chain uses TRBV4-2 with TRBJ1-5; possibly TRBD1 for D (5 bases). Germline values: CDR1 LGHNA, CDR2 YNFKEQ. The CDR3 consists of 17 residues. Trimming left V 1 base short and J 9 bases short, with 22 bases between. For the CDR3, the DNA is TGTGCCAGCAGCCAAGGGGCGGAGGGGCACTCCTTAGGGCCCCAGCATTTT. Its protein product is CASSQGAEGHSLGPQHF.

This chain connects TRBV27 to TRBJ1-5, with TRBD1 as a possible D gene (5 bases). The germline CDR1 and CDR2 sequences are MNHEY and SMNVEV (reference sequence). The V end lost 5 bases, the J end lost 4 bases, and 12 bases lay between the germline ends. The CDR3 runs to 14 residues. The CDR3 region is CASSVGLTNQPQHF. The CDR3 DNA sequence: TGTGCCAGCAGTGTGGGGCTCACAAATCAGCCCCAGCATTTT.